The 18 T cell receptor delta chains below were found in one sample sequenced in a study of gamma delta lymphoproliferative disorders and STAT genes (dated by TCRdb to between 2017 and 2018). The method behind the library was multiplex PCR. Sequencing used an Illumina MiSeq. Public reads were reanalyzed in TCRdb with CATT, and rows carrying the same DNA were merged afterwards. This sample lists over 1,000 delta-chain clones; 2% to 3% were detected once. The biggest ten clones account for more than 70% of the sample. For TCR sequencing, genomic DNA was taken from peripheral blood mononuclear cells isolated from both patients and controls. The sequenced sample was blood. These TCRs come from a human donor in good health.

Concerning this clone itself: The TCRdb protein, from a much larger clone, departs from this DNA's translation at residue 7, likely by read error; the protein shown derives from the DNA. For the CDR3, the DNA is TGTGCCCTTGGGGAACCGGTGGCACATGGGTACACCGATAAACTCATCTTT. This translates into CALGEPVAHGYTDKLIF. V usage is TRDV1 and J usage is TRDJ1, with D possibly matching TRDD3 (5 bases). The germline gives CDR1 TSWWSYY, CDR2 QGS. The CDR3 runs 17 residues.

About this clone: The TCRdb record carries a much larger clone's protein, which differs from this DNA's translation at residue 7; a read error is the likely cause, and the protein listed here is the DNA translation. The genes are TRDV3 and TRDJ1, with a possible D match to TRDD3 (5 bases). The length of the CDR3 is 16 residues. CDR1 TVYSNPD and CDR2 GDNSRS come from the germline V gene (reference sequence). The V gene lost 3 bases and the J gene lost 1 base, with 21 bases spanning the gap. Written as DNA, the CDR3 is TGTGCCTTCTCTGCCTGGAGGATAGAAGTCACCGATAAACTCATCTTT. This translates into CAFSAWRIEVTDKLIF.

The sample holds a few counts of this clone. A far larger clone lies a single base away; this is likely a read error. This sample also contains other DNA sequences that code for the same CDR3. This sequence joins TRDV1 and TRDJ1; TRDD3 is a possible D gene (8 bases). This CDR3 has 26 amino acids. Germline lookup yields CDR1 TSWWSYY and CDR2 QGS. In DNA, the CDR3 is TGTGCCCTTGGGGAACCTCCTTTCCTACAGCTTCCTTTCTGGGGATACTGGACAAAGTACACCGATAAACTCATCTTT. Protein: CALGEPPFLQLPFWGYWTKYTDKLIF.

This clone has only a few counts. Different DNA sequences within this sample yield the same CDR3. The rearrangement links TRDV1 to TRDJ1; 7 nucleotides match TRDD3. This CDR3 contains 25 residues. Per germline, CDR1 TSWWSYY and CDR2 QGS. V trimming: 6 bases; J trimming: 9 bases; junction bases outside the gene matches: 46. CDR3 sequence reads: CALGLKWSGVCPVLGIEQVARELIF. The CDR3 DNA reads as TGTGCTCTTGGTCTCAAATGGAGCGGGGTATGCCCGGTACTGGGGATAGAACAGGTTGCAAGGGAACTCATCTTT.

This clone has a handful of counts. A read error likely explains this, since a far larger clone differs by one base. Other DNA sequences in the same sample also yield this CDR3. The chain joins TRDV1 to TRDJ1; either TRDD2 or TRDD3 may fit D (7 bases each). Trimming took off 0 bases at V and 6 bases at J, with 14 bases between the two ends. CDR3 length: 15 amino acids. Per the germline V gene, CDR1 is TSWWSYY and CDR2 is QGS. The DNA for the CDR3 is TGTGCTCTTGGGGAACTTTCCTACTGGGGTAATAAACTCATCTTT. It specifies CALGELSYWGNKLIF.

In its sample, this clone was seen a few times. This DNA's translation differs at residue 22 from TCRdb's protein, which comes from a much larger clone; a read error is likely, and the protein shown is translated from the DNA. The J gene is TRDJ1, the V gene TRDV1, with 8 nucleotides matching TRDD3. The CDR3 contains 23 residues. Germline CDR1 TSWWSYY, CDR2 QGS. Here the CDR3 reads CALGELSRRSLYLTGGLGHKLTF. The CDR3 DNA reads TGTGCTCTTGGGGAACTAAGCAGGCGATCCCTTTACCTTACTGGGGGTTTAGGCCATAAACTCACCTTT.

With respect to this clone: TCRdb's protein, taken from a much larger clone, differs from this DNA's translation at residue 11, likely owing to a read error; the protein displayed comes from the DNA. The sample has other DNA sequences that encode this CDR3 too. The chain employs TRDV1 and TRDJ1; D not resolved. Trimming left V 0 bases short and J 0 bases short, with 17 bases between. Germline CDR1 and CDR2: TSWWSYY and QGS. The CDR3 loop spans 18 amino acids. CDR3 nucleotides: TGTGCTCTTGGGGAACTAGTATTCTCGTACCTCCACACCGATAAACTCATCTTT. Translation: CALGELVFSYLHTDKLIF.

Regarding this clone: The translation of this DNA and the TCRdb protein of a much larger clone differ at residue 7, probably owing to a read error; the protein shown here is translated from the DNA. The chain's CDR3 is CAVRPSCDGWGILADKLIF. The CDR3 nucleotides are TGTGCCGTGAGGCCTTCCTGTGACGGCTGGGGGATACTAGCCGATAAACTCATCTTT. V usage is TRDV3 and J usage is TRDJ1; 11 nucleotides match TRDD3. Germline-derived CDR1 and CDR2 are TVYSNPD and GDNSRS (reference sequence). V was pared by 5 bases and J by 3 bases, with 23 bases of the junction left unmatched. The CDR3 length is 19 residues.

Regarding this clone: The TCRdb record carries a much larger clone's protein, which differs from this DNA's translation at residue 9; a read error is the likely cause, and the protein listed here is the DNA translation. The chain links TRDV1 to TRDJ3; 7 nucleotides align to TRDD3. The V and J ends lost 8 bases and 4 bases, in that order; junction bases with no gene match: 11. This CDR3 has 17 residues. Germline loops: CDR1 TSWWSYY, CDR2 QGS. The CDR3 spells CALCGSWGEWDTRQMFF. In DNA form, the CDR3 reads TGTGCTCTTTGTGGTTCCTGGGGGGAGTGGGACACCCGACAGATGTTTTTC.

On this clone: The amino acid sequence in TCRdb belongs to a much larger clone and departs from this DNA's translation at residue 14, likely a sequencing read error; the sequence shown is translated from the DNA. The chain employs TRDV3 and TRDJ1; TRDD3 matches 11 bases. The CDR3 sequence is 19 residues long. With 5 bases clipped from V and 4 bases from J, the junction kept 24 bases outside the gene matches. CDR1 is TVYSNPD, CDR2 GDNSRS, per germline (reference sequence). The CDR3 is CAVRPSRDGWGILVDKLIF. The CDR3 DNA follows: TGTGCCGTGAGGCCTTCCCGTGACGGCTGGGGGATACTAGTCGATAAACTCATCTTT.

A note on this clone: This sequence is one base from a far larger clone and is likely a read error. Because the CDR3's place on the DNA is in doubt, the DNA is left out and the CDR3 is given as listed by TCRdb. Other DNA sequences from this sample encode an identical CDR3 as well. J is TRDJ3 and V is TRAV29/DV5; TRDD3, as called in the table, went unchecked against the DNA. Germline V gene data show CDR1 as NSMFDY and CDR2 as ISSIKDK. A total of 20 residues make up the CDR3, ends included. This CDR3 is CSVLLCSTLDTPWDTRQMFF.

In regard to this clone: A read error is the likely source, as a far larger clone sits one nucleotide away. The same CDR3 also results from other DNA sequences found in this sample. This chain joins TRDV1 and TRDJ1; 8 bases agree with TRDD3. This CDR3 comprises 23 residues. Germline values: CDR1 TSWWSYY, CDR2 QGS. The trim removed 0 bases at V and 0 bases at J, leaving 24 bases unmatched. CDR3 in amino acids: CALGELAEPPWRTGGLYTDKLIF. For the CDR3, the DNA is TGTGCTCTTGGGGAACTAGCCGAACCTCCTTGGCGTACTGGGGGTTTGTACACCGATAAACTCATCTTT.

This clone was observed a handful of times. A far larger clone lies a single base away; this is likely a read error. Other nucleotide sequences from this sample produce the same CDR3. The CDR3: CALGELVDPTGGYKKYTDKLIF. The CDR3, as DNA: TGTGCCCTTGGGGAACTTGTGGATCCTACAGGGGGATACAAAAAGTACACCGATAAACTCATCTTT. The genes are TRDV1 and TRDJ1; TRDD3 matches 9 bases. Germline V CDR1 and CDR2: TSWWSYY, QGS. The CDR3 sequence is 22 residues long.

In its sample, this clone was seen a few times. A far larger clone is off by one base, so a read error is likely. V is TRAV29/DV5 and J is TRDJ1, with D maybe TRDD2 (7 bases). V lost 5 bases and J 3 bases, leaving 32 bases between the germline ends. Germline V gene lookup returns CDR1 NSMFDY and CDR2 ISSIKDK. The CDR3 has 19 amino acids. Here the CDR3 reads CAAWGFLRNLGGTPDKLIF. CDR3 coding DNA: TGTGCAGCTTGGGGATTCCTACGAAACTTGGGGGGGACTCCCGATAAACTCATCTTT.

Remarks on this clone: A read error likely explains this, since a far larger clone differs by one base. This specimen includes other DNA sequences encoding the same CDR3. The chain employs TRDV1 and TRDJ1; weak D call: TRDD3 (6 bases). The CDR3 is made up of 21 amino acids. V lost 4 bases and J lost 0, with 30 bases in between. Germline V lookup: CDR1 TSWWSYY, CDR2 QGS. The chain's CDR3 is CALGGYSEGLSYWAYTDKLIF. CDR3 bases: TGTGCTCTTGGGGGATACTCAGAGGGGCTCTCATACTGGGCGTACACCGATAAACTCATCTTT.

Note on this clone: It is likely a read error: a sequence one base away is far more abundant. In the same sample, other DNA sequences code for this CDR3. The rearrangement joins TRDV1 to TRDJ1, with TRDD2 as a possible D gene (7 bases). CDR3 size: 18 residues. Per the germline V gene, CDR1 is TSWWSYY and CDR2 is QGS. The CDR3 DNA reads TGTGCTCTTGGGAGTGAGCTTCCTAGGGGTCTGGGGACCGACAAACTCATCTTT. Residues: CALGSELPRGLGTDKLIF.

With regard to this clone: One junction end disagrees with the germline gene, perhaps due to a read error. V is TRDV1 and J is TRDJ1; 7 nucleotides match TRDD3. The germline CDR1 and CDR2 sequences are TSWWSYY and QGS. This CDR3 region has 26 residues. The CDR3 DNA reads as TGTGCTCTTGGGGACTTAAACCCCTATAAATTCTGGTTTGGGGGACAGCACGTTTTGTACACCGATAAACTTATCTTT. Translation: CALGDLNPYKFWFGGQHVLYTDKLIF.

This clone occurred many times. A single base is all that separates this from a far larger clone, so a read error is likely. The J gene is TRDJ1, the V gene TRDV1, with a weak D call TRDD3 (8 bases). Germline CDR1 reads TSWWSYY; CDR2 reads QGS. V was clipped by 1 base and J by 0 bases, with 42 bases between them. This CDR3 spans 26 amino acids. DNA for the CDR3: TGTGCTCTTGGGGAACCTCCTTTCCTACAGCTTCCTTCCTGGGGATACTGGACAAAGTACACCGATAAACTCATCTTT. Protein: CALGEPPFLQLPSWGYWTKYTDKLIF.